The clone carrying this T cell receptor beta chain was seen many times. V lost 7 bases and J 4 bases, leaving 11 bases between the germline ends. This CDR3 contains 13 residues. The germline gives CDR1 MNHNS, CDR2 SASEGT. Hyperthyroidism was new, under 2 months, in patients aged 18 to 65. This sample stems from a study of Graves' ophthalmopathy and Graves' hyperthyroidism. Study-level background: Peripheral blood collection took place at initial diagnosis, before any treatment.

The authors amplified TCR beta CDR3 regions, and they did so from RNA transcripts for repertoire sequencing. Amplification began with first-round RT-PCR using HTBI primers, then second-round multiplex PCR was performed. One entry per CDR3 protein, called by TCRdb with MiXCR from the multiplex PCR reads. The sample lists approximately 410,000 distinct CDR3 sequences, just over 15% seen once, with about 7.3% in the top ten. This sequence joins TRBV6-1 and TRBJ1-5; D gene ambiguous. Sequencing was done on a sample of peripheral blood. The sequence came from a woman aged 18-30 years with stable Graves' hyperthyroidism. The CDR3 DNA reads as TGTGCCAGCACCCCGCAGCGGAATCAGCCCCAGCATTTT. It specifies CASTPQRNQPQHF.